Listed here is a single T cell receptor (beta chain). Its antigen is currently unknown. The identical CDR3 is also encoded by other nucleotide sequences in the sample. Germline V gene lookup returns CDR1 LNHNV and CDR2 YYDKDF (reference sequence). The CDR3 is 15 residues long. Trimming at V came to 1 base and at J to 2 bases, leaving 3 bases not matched to a gene. This specimen belongs to a study of shared clonotypes between healthy human individuals. On the study more broadly: Per donor, three plates held CD4 naive cells, three held CD4 memory, two held CD8 naive and one held CD8 memory.

For each subset, genomic DNA was distributed in equal portions over several immunoSEQ plates. Profiled with immunoSEQ multiplex PCR; TCRdb holds only in-frame clones, not every one. The sample records about a million clones, approximately 75% being singletons. Study outcomes and limitations: Sorted-subset sequencing was shown by rarefaction to be incomplete despite large depth.

The chain couples TRBV15 to TRBJ2-5, with 8 bases fitting TRBD2. The TCR was taken from a man aged 18 to 29 in good health. Some clones in this sample may be carry-over from other donors' samples. Sequencing was done on a sample of memory CD4+ T cells from PBMCs. Subset: CD45RA-negative fraction. The CDR3 bases are TGTGCCACCAGCAGAGGAACTAGCGGACAAGAGACCCAGTACTTC. Its translation: CATSRGTSGQETQYF.